The entry that follows covers one T cell receptor (beta chain) sequence. This sample stems from a study of blood T cell repertoires in COVID-19. At the level of the study: There were acute and convalescent COVID-19 samples, and they came from the United States, Italy and Spain.

TCRdb's table, derived via immunoSEQ multiplex PCR, lists solely in-frame clones and lacks some. The sample has about 110,000 clones; approximately 85% are singletons. Trimming took 4 bases from V and 3 from J; bases not matched to a gene: 3. This CDR3 has 15 residues. Germline CDR1 SGDLS, CDR2 YYNGEE. The chain combines TRBV9 with TRBJ2-1; the match to TRBD1 covers 11 bases. This clonotype was sampled from an older woman with acute or convalescent COVID-19. The sequenced material came from peripheral blood. The CDR3 DNA is TGTGCCAGCAGCTCCGGGACAGGGGGCTACAATGAGCAGTTCTTC. Protein product: CASSSGTGGYNEQFF.